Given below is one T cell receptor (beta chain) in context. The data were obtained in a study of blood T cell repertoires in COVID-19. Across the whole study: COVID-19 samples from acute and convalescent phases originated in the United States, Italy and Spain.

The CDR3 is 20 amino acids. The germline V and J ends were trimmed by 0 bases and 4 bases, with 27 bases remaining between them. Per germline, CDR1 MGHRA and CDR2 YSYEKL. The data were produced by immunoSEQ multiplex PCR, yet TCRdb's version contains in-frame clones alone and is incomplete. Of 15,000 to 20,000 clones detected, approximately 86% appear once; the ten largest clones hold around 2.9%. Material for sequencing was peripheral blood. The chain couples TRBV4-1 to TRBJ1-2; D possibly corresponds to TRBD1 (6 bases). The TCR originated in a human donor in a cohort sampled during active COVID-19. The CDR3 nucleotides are TGCGCCAGCAGCCAAGAGGTTCCCCCGGCGGGGGCTCTCTGGGGCTATGGCTACACCTTC. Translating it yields CASSQEVPPAGALWGYGYTF.